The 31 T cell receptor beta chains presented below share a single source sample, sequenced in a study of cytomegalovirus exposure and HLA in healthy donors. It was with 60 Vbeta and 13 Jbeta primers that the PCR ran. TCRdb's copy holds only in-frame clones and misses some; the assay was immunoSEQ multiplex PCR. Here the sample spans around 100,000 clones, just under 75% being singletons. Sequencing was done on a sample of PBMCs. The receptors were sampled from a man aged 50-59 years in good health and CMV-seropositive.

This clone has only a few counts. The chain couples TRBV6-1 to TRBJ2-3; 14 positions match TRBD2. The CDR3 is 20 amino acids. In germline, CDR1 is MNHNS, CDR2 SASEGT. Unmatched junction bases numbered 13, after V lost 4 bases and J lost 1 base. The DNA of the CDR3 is TGTGCCAGCAGTGCCTTAAGACTAGCGGGGGGGGAAAGGGGCACAGATACGCAGTATTTT. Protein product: CASSALRLAGGERGTDTQYF.

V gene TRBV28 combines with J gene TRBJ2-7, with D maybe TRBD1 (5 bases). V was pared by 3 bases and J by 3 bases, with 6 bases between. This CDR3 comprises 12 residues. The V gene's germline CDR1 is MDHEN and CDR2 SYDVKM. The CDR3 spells CASSLGLYEQYF. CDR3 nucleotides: TGTGCCAGCAGTTTGGGGCTCTACGAGCAGTACTTC.

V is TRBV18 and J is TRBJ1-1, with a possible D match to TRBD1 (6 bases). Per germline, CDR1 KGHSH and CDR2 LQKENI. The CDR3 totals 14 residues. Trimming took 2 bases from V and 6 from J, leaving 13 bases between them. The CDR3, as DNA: TGTGCCAGCTCACCAAACAGGGCGGATCCTGAAGCTTTCTTT. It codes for CASSPNRADPEAFF. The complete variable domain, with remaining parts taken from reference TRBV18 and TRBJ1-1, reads NAGVMQNPRHLVRRRGQEARLRCSPMKGHSHVYWYRQLPEEGLKFMVYLQKENIIDESGMPKERFSAEFPKEGPSILRIQQVVRGDSAAYFCASSPNRADPEAFFGQGTRLTVV.

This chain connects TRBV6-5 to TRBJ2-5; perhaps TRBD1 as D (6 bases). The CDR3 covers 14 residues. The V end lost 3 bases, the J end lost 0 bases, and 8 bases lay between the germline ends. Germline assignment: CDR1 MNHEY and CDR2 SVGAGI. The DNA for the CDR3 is TGTGCCAGCAGTTATGGACAGTACCAAGAGACCCAGTACTTC. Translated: CASSYGQYQETQYF.

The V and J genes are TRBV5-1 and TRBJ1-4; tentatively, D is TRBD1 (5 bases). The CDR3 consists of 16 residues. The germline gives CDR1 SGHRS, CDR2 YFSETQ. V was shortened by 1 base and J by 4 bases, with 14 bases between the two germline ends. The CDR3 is CASSLSLWGSNEKLFF. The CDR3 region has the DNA TGCGCCAGCAGCTTGAGTTTATGGGGCAGTAATGAAAAACTGTTTTTT.

The CDR3 reads CASRETGSYTEAFF. DNA of the CDR3: TGCGCCAGCCGCGAAACAGGGTCCTACACTGAAGCTTTCTTT. This chain uses TRBV5-1 with TRBJ1-1; a possible D gene is TRBD1 (6 bases). The CDR3 totals 14 residues. The V end lost 7 bases, the J end lost 3 bases, and 16 bases lay between the germline ends. CDR1 and CDR2 (germline): SGHRS, YFSETQ.

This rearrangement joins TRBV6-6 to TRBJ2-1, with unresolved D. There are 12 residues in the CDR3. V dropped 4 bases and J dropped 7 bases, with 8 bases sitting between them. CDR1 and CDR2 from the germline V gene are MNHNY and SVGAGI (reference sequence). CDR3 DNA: TGTGCCAGCAGTTCCTTAGTAAATGAGCAGTTCTTC. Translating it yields CASSSLVNEQFF.

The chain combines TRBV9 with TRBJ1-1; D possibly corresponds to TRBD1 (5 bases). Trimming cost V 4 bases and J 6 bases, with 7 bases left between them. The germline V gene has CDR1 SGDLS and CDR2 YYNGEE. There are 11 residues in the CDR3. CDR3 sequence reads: CASSSGSEAFF. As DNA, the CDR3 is TGTGCCAGCAGCTCAGGGTCTGAAGCTTTCTTT.

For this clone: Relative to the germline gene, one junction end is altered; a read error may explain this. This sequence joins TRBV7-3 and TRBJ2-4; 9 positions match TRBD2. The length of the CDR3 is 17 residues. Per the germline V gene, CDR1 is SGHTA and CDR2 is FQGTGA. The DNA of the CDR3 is TGCGCCAGCAGCCAACACTCAGCGGGGGGTGTGGAAAACATTCAGTACTTC. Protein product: CASSQHSAGGVENIQYF.

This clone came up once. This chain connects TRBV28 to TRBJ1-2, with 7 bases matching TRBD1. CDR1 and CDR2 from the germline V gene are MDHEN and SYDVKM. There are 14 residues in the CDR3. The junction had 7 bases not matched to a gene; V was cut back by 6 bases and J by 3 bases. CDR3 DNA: TGTGCCAGCAGCAAATACAGGGGTTACTATGGCTACACCTTC. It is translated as CASSKYRGYYGYTF.

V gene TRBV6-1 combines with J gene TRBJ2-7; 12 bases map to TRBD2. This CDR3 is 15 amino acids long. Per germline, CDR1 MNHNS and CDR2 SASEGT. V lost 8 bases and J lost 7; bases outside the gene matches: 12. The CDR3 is CASAPWGGLAGEQYF. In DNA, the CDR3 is TGTGCCAGCGCACCTTGGGGGGGACTAGCGGGTGAGCAGTACTTC.

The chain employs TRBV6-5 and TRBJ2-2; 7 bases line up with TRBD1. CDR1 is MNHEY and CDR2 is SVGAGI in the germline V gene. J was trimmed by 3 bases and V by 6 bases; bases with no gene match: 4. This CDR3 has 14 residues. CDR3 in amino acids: CASRTGFDTGELFF. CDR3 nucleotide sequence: TGTGCCAGCAGGACAGGGTTTGACACCGGGGAGCTGTTTTTT.

The CDR3 spells CAISNREGETQYF. CDR3 DNA: TGTGCCATCAGCAACAGGGAAGGGGAGACCCAGTACTTC. The chain is built from TRBV10-3 and TRBJ2-5; a weak D match, TRBD1 (6 bases). The CDR3 has 13 residues. V was shortened by 6 bases and J by 5 bases, with 13 bases between the two germline ends. The germline gives CDR1 ENHRY, CDR2 SYGVKD.

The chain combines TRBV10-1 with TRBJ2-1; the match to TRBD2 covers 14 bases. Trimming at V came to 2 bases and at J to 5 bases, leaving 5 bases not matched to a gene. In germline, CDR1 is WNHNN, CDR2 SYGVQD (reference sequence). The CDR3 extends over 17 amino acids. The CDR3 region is CASSEGTSGRVNNEQFF. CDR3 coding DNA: TGCGCCAGCAGTGAGGGGACTAGCGGGAGAGTAAACAATGAGCAGTTCTTC.

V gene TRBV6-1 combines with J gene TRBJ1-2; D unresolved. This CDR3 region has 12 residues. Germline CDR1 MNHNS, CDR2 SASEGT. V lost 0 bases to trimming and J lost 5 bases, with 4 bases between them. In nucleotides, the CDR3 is TGTGCCAGCAGTGAAGCTGAGTATGGCTACACCTTC. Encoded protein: CASSEAEYGYTF.

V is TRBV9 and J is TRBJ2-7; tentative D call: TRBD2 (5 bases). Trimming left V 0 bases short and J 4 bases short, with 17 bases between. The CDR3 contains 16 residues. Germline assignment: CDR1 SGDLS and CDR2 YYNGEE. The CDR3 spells CASSVGSTGVVYEQYF. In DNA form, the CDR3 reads TGTGCCAGCAGCGTAGGCAGCACCGGGGTTGTTTACGAGCAGTACTTC.

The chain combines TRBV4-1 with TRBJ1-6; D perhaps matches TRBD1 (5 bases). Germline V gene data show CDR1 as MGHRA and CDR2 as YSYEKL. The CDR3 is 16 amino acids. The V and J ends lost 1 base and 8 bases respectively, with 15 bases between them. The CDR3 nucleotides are TGCGCCAGCAGCCAAGCAGGTGGAGGGGTAGATTCACCCCTCCACTTT. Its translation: CASSQAGGGVDSPLHF.

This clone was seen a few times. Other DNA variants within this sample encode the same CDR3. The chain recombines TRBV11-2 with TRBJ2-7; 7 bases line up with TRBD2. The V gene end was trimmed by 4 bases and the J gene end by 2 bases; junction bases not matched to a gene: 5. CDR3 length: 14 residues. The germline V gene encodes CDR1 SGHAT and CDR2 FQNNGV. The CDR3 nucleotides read TGTGCCAGCAGCTCGGAGCGGGGTCCCTACGAGCAGTACTTC. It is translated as CASSSERGPYEQYF.

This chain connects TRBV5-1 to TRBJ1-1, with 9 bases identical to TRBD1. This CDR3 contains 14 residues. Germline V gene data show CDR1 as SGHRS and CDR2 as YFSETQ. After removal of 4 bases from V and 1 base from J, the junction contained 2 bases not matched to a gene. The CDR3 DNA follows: TGCGCCAGCAGCGAACAGGGGGCGAACACTGAAGCTTTCTTT. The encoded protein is CASSEQGANTEAFF.

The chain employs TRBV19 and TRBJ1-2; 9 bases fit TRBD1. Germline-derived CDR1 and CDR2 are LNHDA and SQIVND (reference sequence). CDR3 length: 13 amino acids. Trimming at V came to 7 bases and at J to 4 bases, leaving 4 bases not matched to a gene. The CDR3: CASTLDRGYGYTF. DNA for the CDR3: TGTGCCAGTACCCTGGACAGGGGCTATGGCTACACCTTC. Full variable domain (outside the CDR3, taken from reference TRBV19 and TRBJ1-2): DGGITQSPKYLFRKEGQNVTLSCEQNLNHDAMYWYRQDPGQGLRLIYYSQIVNDFQKGDIAEGYSVSREKKESFPLTVTSAQKNPTAFYLCASTLDRGYGYTFGSGTRLTVV.

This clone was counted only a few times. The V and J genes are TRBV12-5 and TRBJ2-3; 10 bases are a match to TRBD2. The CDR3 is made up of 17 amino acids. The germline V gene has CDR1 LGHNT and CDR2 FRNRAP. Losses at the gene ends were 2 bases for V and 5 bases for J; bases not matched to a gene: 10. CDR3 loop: CASGLPRTSGLGDTQYF. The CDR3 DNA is TGTGCTAGTGGTTTGCCCCGGACTAGCGGATTGGGAGATACGCAGTATTTT.

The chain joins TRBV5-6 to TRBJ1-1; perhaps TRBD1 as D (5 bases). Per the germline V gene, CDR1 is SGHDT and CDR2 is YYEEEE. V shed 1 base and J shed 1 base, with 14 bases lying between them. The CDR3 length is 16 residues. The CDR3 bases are TGTGCCAGCAGCTTGTTAATCAGGGAGGGGAACACTGAAGCTTTCTTT. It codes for CASSLLIREGNTEAFF.

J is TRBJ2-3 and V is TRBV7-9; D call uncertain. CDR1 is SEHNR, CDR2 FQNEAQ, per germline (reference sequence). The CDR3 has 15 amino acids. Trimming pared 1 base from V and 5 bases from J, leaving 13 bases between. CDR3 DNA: TGTGCCAGCAGCTTAGATTTAGGAGAGGAAGATACGCAGTATTTT. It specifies CASSLDLGEEDTQYF.

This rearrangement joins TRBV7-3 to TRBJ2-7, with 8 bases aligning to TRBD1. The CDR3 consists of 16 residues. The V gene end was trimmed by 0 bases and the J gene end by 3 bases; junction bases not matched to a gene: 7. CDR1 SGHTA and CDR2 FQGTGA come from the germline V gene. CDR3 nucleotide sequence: TGTGCCAGCAGCTTAACAATGGACAGGGTCTGCTACGAGCAGTACTTC. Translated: CASSLTMDRVCYEQYF.

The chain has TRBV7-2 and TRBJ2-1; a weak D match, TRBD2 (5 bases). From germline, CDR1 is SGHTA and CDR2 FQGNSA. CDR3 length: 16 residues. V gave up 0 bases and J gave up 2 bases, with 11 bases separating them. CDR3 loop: CASSLALEGPYNEQFF. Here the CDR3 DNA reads TGTGCCAGCAGCTTAGCACTAGAGGGTCCCTACAATGAGCAGTTCTTC.

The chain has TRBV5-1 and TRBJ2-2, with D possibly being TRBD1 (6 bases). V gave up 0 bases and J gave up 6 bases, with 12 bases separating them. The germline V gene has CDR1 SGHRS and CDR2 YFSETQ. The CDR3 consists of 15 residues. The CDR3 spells CASSLDLQGPGELFF. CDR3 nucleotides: TGCGCCAGCAGCTTGGACCTTCAGGGGCCCGGGGAGCTGTTTTTT.

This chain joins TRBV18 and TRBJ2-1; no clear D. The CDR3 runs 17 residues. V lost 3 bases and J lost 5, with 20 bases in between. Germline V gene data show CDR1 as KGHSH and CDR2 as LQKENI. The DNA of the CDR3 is TGTGCCAGCTCACCTCCCATGGGTGAGGCGGCGAACAATGAGCAGTTCTTC. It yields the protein CASSPPMGEAANNEQFF.

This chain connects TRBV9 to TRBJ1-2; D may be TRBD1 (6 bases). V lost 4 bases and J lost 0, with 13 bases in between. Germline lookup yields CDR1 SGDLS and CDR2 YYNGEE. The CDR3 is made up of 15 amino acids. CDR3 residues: CASSPAGTPNYGYTF. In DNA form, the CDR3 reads TGTGCCAGCAGCCCCGCCGGGACACCTAACTATGGCTACACCTTC.

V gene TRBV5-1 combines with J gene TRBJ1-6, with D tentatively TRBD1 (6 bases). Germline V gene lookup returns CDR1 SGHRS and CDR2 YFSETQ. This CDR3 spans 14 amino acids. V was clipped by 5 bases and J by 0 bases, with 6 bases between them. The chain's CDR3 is CASRGASYNSPLHF. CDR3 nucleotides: TGCGCCAGCAGGGGGGCCTCCTATAATTCACCCCTCCACTTT.

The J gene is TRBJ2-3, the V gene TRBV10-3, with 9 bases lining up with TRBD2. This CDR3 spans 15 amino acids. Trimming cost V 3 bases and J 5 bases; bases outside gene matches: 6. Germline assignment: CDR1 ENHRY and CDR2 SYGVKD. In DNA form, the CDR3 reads TGTGCCATCAGTGACGCGGGAGGGTTCGGAGATACGCAGTATTTT. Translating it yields CAISDAGGFGDTQYF.

CDR3 in DNA: TGTGCCAGCAGTTCCAGGGGCGATTATCAGCCCCAGCATTTT. Its translation: CASSSRGDYQPQHF. V usage is TRBV6-5 and J usage is TRBJ1-5, with D possibly TRBD1 on 6 matching bases. This CDR3 has 14 amino acids. Germline V gene lookup returns CDR1 MNHEY and CDR2 SVGAGI. Trimming took 4 bases from V and 5 from J, leaving 12 bases between them.